Sequencing of this T cell receptor beta chain was carried out in a study of CD8+ T cells in alopecia areata. Study in general: Treated individuals took tofacitinib by mouth, 5 to 10 mg twice daily.

Reverse transcription of extracted RNA yielded cDNA, which provided the sequencing template. The table came from immunoSEQ multiplex PCR; TCRdb's copy has only in-frame clones and leaves some out. The profile covers over 120,000 clones, with approximately 51% appearing a single time and 0.99% taken by the ten largest. The study team obtained lesional scalp punch biopsies and peripheral blood from alopecia areata patients. The TCR originated in a human donor with alopecia areata. The sample consisted of CD4+ T cells sorted from blood, taken at week 0.

The CDR3 loop is CAWSFGRVNTGELFF. The CDR3 DNA follows: TGTGCCTGGAGTTTCGGGCGGGTCAACACCGGGGAGCTGTTTTTT. This rearrangement joins TRBV30 to TRBJ2-2; D is possibly TRBD2 (5 bases). Germline-derived CDR1 and CDR2 are GTSNPN and SVGIG (reference sequence). This CDR3 has 15 amino acids. Trimming removed 2 bases from V and 2 bases from J, with 12 bases in between.